The T cell receptor beta chain described here comes from a study of identical twins. A remark on this clonotype: Its specificity is unknown.

Carrying unique molecular identifiers, the cDNA also gained a universal primer site through template switching. MiXCR, run by TCRdb on the 5' RACE reads, gives a single entry per CDR3 protein. The table shows about 920,000 distinct CDR3 sequences, with around an eighth occurring only once. V lost 3 bases to trimming and J lost 4 bases; unmatched junction nucleotides: 12. The CDR3 totals 17 residues. Germline lookup yields CDR1 SEHNR and CDR2 FQNEAQ (reference sequence). Study observations and caveats: Diverse VJ usage suggested most zero-insertion clonotypes were not invariant T cells. The more abundant beta clonotypes in cord blood had fewer insertions, and memory repertoires did not show this.

These data were also filed under a second study, of yellow fever vaccine responses in identical twins.

The receptor was isolated from a woman younger than 35 in good health. The sample comprised PBMCs. This chain connects TRBV7-9 to TRBJ2-1; 7 bases line up with TRBD1. The CDR3: CASSFPKPKGQYNEQFF. CDR3 bases: TGTGCCAGCAGCTTCCCCAAACCAAAGGGACAGTACAATGAGCAGTTCTTC.